This paragraph covers one TCR beta chain sequence. No antigen is known for it. No base qualities exist here, and no much larger clone lies one base off it. Patients with autoimmune disease history or receiving systemic immunosuppression were excluded from the trial. In every dose cohort, peripheral blood was drawn for TCR sequencing at baseline, cycle 4 day 1, and cycle 7 day 1. Samples were obtained from an open-label, multicenter, first-in-human phase I dose-escalation trial of ivuxolimab. The trial enrolled adults with locally advanced or metastatic head and neck squamous cell, hepatocellular, melanoma or renal cell carcinoma. CD4+ and CD8+ T cells were sorted separately from peripheral blood before TCR sequencing. The entry originates in a study of OX40 agonist ivuxolimab in advanced cancers. For context, the study as a whole: Ivuxolimab, which targeted the costimulatory receptor OX40 (CD134), was an agonistic, fully human IgG2 monoclonal antibody. Intravenous ivuxolimab was administered to patients every 2 weeks at six dose levels: 0.01, 0.1, 0.3, 1.5, 3 and 10 mg/kg. Among the 52 dose-escalation patients, around 20 had hepatocellular carcinoma, about 15 melanoma, 9 renal cell carcinoma and 9 head and neck cancer. In the dose-escalation cohort, 82.7% of patients were male, and the mean age was 60 years with a range of roughly 23 to 79. Patients were allowed to have had prior anti-PD-1, anti-PD-L1 or anti-CTLA-4 therapy, and approximately 40% of the dose-escalation patients had been treated with checkpoint inhibitors. Partial responses were achieved by three dose-escalation patients, of whom one had hepatocellular carcinoma and two had cutaneous melanoma. Peripheral TCRbeta sequencing was intended to test whether TCR sequence diversity was altered and clonal T-cell expansion was caused by ivuxolimab. The paper describes the monotherapy dose-escalation part (N ≈ 50 patients) of the phase I trial of ivuxolimab.

The paper's findings and limits, for the study overall: Partial responders in the 0.1-3.0 mg/kg groups had among the lowest normalized peripheral clonal expansion, especially among CD8+ T cells. After ivuxolimab, expanded clones were on average more numerous among CD8+ T cells than among CD4+ T cells. Low levels of normalized T-cell clonal expansion were also seen in some patients who did not respond. Antigen specificity was not determined for the clonally expanded peripheral T cells. At doses of 0.1 to 3.0 mg/kg, clonal expansion of both CD4+ and CD8+ blood T cells was observed from baseline to week 6.

Genomic DNA was extracted from sorted cells for sequencing of the TCRbeta CDR3 region. The immunoSEQ Assay was used to sequence the TCRbeta CDR3 regions. TCRdb carries this immuneACCESS record with in-frame sequences only. Its versions omit some clonotypes, under half of them owing to an unresolved V gene in the studies checked, with the rest unexplained. The sample data list tens of thousands of clones, and roughly 84% of these were observed just once. The ten largest account for 15% to 20% of the sample. For CDR1 and CDR2, the germline V gene lists SQVTM and ANQGSEA. Including cysteine and phenylalanine, the CDR3 has 14 amino acids. The entry retains the CDR3 DNA only, 42 bases that are in frame from base 1. From V the trimming removes 4 bases and from J it removes 5 bases, while the gene matches leave 10 bases of the junction unaccounted for.

The source was CD4+ or CD8+ T cells sorted from blood, collected in a trial of the OX40 agonist ivuxolimab. The clonotype was recovered from an adult with an advanced solid tumor such as melanoma, head and neck, liver or kidney cancer. The rearrangement combines TRBV29-1 with TRBJ2-5, with 7 bases matching TRBD2. CDR3 sequence: CSVAGGGEGETQYF. The DNA is TGCAGCGTTGCAGGAGGCGGGGAGGGGGAGACCCAGTACTTC.